The 32 T cell receptor beta chains in this list originate from one sample, sequenced in a study of T cell repertoires in ileal Crohn's disease. Indicated time point: neoterminal ileum biopsy at postoperative endoscopy, about 6 months after surgery. Libraries were prepared by immunoSEQ multiplex PCR; TCRdb keeps only in-frame clonotypes and omits some of them. The sample shows fewer than 12,000 clones, 70% to 80% of them seen only once. The sequencing input was ileal tissue. The receptors were sampled from an adult with Crohn's disease.

This clone was found once. The chain uses TRBV19 and TRBJ2-7; TRBD1 might be the D (7 bases). The germline V gene encodes CDR1 LNHDA and CDR2 SQIVND (reference sequence). Between the trimmed V and J ends, which lost 3 bases and 3 bases, there was a span of 15 bases. The CDR3 sequence is 15 residues long. The CDR3 DNA reads as TGTGCCAGTAGTATTTTCAGGGGGGTCGTCTACGAGCAGTACTTC. As protein: CASSIFRGVVYEQYF.

The V gene is TRBV5-6, the J gene TRBJ2-1; D is unresolved. CDR1 SGHDT and CDR2 YYEEEE come from the germline V gene. Trimming took off 0 bases at V and 10 bases at J, with 5 bases between the two ends. The CDR3 sequence is 11 residues long. Written as DNA, the CDR3 is TGTGCCAGCAGCTTGGCCCAGGAGCAGTTCTTC. Translation: CASSLAQEQFF.

The rearrangement joins TRBV7-8 to TRBJ2-2; tentative D call: TRBD2 (6 bases). This CDR3 region has 14 residues. V gave up 4 bases and J gave up 4 bases, with 10 bases separating them. CDR1 is SGHVS, CDR2 FQNEAQ, per germline. In DNA, the CDR3 is TGTGCCAGCAGCTCTGGGACTGGCACCGGGGAGCTGTTTTTT. Its protein product is CASSSGTGTGELFF.

The chain is built from TRBV11-2 and TRBJ1-6; tentatively, D is TRBD1 (6 bases). The CDR3 extends over 15 amino acids. Trimming cost V 1 base and J 6 bases, with 10 bases left between them. Germline V gene lookup returns CDR1 SGHAT and CDR2 FQNNGV. CDR3 DNA sequence: TGTGCCAGCAGCTTAGGTAGGGGGGGTAATTCACCCCTCCACTTT. Its protein is CASSLGRGGNSPLHF.

As for this clone: The sample contains more than one DNA sequence encoding this CDR3. This chain joins TRBV27 and TRBJ1-4; 7 positions match TRBD1. Germline CDR1 and CDR2: MNHEY and SMNVEV (reference sequence). The length of the CDR3 is 13 residues. After removal of 7 bases from V and 3 bases from J, the junction contained 2 bases not matched to a gene. CDR3 nucleotide sequence: TGTGCCAGCAAGGGACAGCCTAATGAAAAACTGTTTTTT. Translation: CASKGQPNEKLFF.

This clone occurred once. The same CDR3 also results from other DNA sequences found in this sample. The rearrangement links TRBV4-3 to TRBJ2-3; TRBD2 aligns across 7 bases. The CDR3 has 15 residues. CDR1 is LGHNA and CDR2 is YSLEER in the germline V gene. With 0 bases clipped from V and 6 bases from J, the junction kept 6 bases outside the gene matches. CDR3 in DNA: TGCGCCAGCAGCCAAGACCCGGGGGGTACCGATACGCAGTATTTT. Translating it yields CASSQDPGGTDTQYF.

J is TRBJ2-7 and V is TRBV19; D is ambiguous. Trimming removed 2 bases at V and 5 bases at J, with 4 bases between. There are 11 residues in the CDR3. Germline V gene sequence: CDR1 LNHDA, CDR2 SQIVND (reference sequence). The CDR3 region is CASSITDEQYF. Here the CDR3 DNA reads TGTGCCAGTAGTATAACGGACGAGCAGTACTTC.

The chain has TRBV6-5 and TRBJ1-3; D not resolved. V was cut by 4 bases and J by 4 bases, with 14 bases left in between. Germline CDR1 and CDR2: MNHEY and SVGAGI. The CDR3 spans 15 residues. This chain's CDR3 is CASSFSDKTGNTIYF. The CDR3, as DNA: TGTGCCAGCAGTTTCTCTGACAAGACGGGAAACACCATATATTTT.

The chain recombines TRBV18 with TRBJ1-5; D not resolved. This CDR3 has 12 residues. V shed 4 bases and J shed 3 bases, with 4 bases lying between them. Per the germline V gene, CDR1 is KGHSH and CDR2 is LQKENI. The CDR3 sequence: CASSRDNQPQHF. For the CDR3, the DNA is TGTGCCAGCTCACGCGACAATCAGCCCCAGCATTTT.

The chain has TRBV28 and TRBJ2-7; TRBD1 aligns across 10 bases. The germline CDR1 and CDR2 sequences are MDHEN and SYDVKM. After removal of 6 bases from V and 5 bases from J, the junction contained 10 bases not matched to a gene. This CDR3 contains 15 residues. The CDR3 DNA is TGTGCCAGCAGCCTCACCGGACAGGGGGACCACGAGCAGTACTTC. As protein: CASSLTGQGDHEQYF.

Sample share makes this clone medium-sized (0.01 to 0.1%). The chain carries TRBV6-5 and TRBJ1-4; TRBD1 might be the D (5 bases). Germline CDR1 and CDR2: MNHEY and SVGAGI. This CDR3 has 15 amino acids. V lost 10 bases and J lost 0, with 15 bases in between. CDR3 bases: TGTGCCATCGCCCCGGGGGTCGCAACTAATGAAAAACTGTTTTTT. The encoded protein is CAIAPGVATNEKLFF.

The V call is TRBV18, the J call TRBJ2-7, with 8 positions matching TRBD1. V shed 8 bases and J 6 bases; nucleotides not matched to a gene: 9. CDR1 and CDR2 (germline): KGHSH, LQKENI. The CDR3 totals 13 residues. CDR3 in DNA: TGTGCCAGCGCTCGAGGGGGGACAGGCGAGCAGTACTTC. This translates into CASARGGTGEQYF.

This rearrangement joins TRBV27 to TRBJ2-1, with a possible D match to TRBD1 (8 bases). Per germline, CDR1 MNHEY and CDR2 SMNVEV (reference sequence). The CDR3 is 15 residues long. V shed 6 bases and J shed 0 bases, with 12 bases lying between them. In nucleotides, the CDR3 is TGTGCCAGCAGGGGAGGGACAGGCTCCTACAATGAGCAGTTCTTC. Translating gives CASRGGTGSYNEQFF.

The genes are TRBV29-1 and TRBJ2-3, with 12 bases identical to TRBD1. From germline, CDR1 is SQVTM and CDR2 ANQGSEA. V shed 7 bases, J shed 2 bases, and the junction held 7 bases outside the gene matches. The CDR3 sequence is 15 residues long. This CDR3 is CSATGQGAATDTQYF. The CDR3 nucleotides read TGCAGCGCTACGGGACAGGGGGCGGCCACAGATACGCAGTATTTT.

The rearrangement joins TRBV11-2 to TRBJ2-2, with TRBD2 as a possible D gene (7 bases). Deletions cut 5 bases from V and 5 bases from J, with 18 bases between. The germline CDR1 and CDR2 sequences are SGHAT and FQNNGV. The CDR3 is 16 residues long. The CDR3 reads CASSPNGGLRTGELFF. DNA of the CDR3: TGTGCCAGCAGCCCAAACGGGGGGCTACGGACCGGGGAGCTGTTTTTT.

V usage is TRBV6-5 and J usage is TRBJ1-1, with 7 bases that match TRBD1. The V and J ends lost 6 bases and 0 bases, in that order; junction bases with no gene match: 4. CDR3 length equals 14 residues. Germline V CDR1 and CDR2: MNHEY, SVGAGI. Written as DNA, the CDR3 is TGTGCCAGCAGGACAGGGTGGCTGAACACTGAAGCTTTCTTT. Translation gives CASRTGWLNTEAFF.

Points on this clone: One end of the junction fails to match germline, which may point to a read error. Additional DNA sequences in this sample encode the identical CDR3. This chain connects TRBV7-9 to TRBJ1-1, with 8 bases lining up with TRBD1. The CDR3 covers 15 residues. Germline CDR1 is SEHNR and CDR2 is FQNEAQ (reference sequence). The CDR3 protein is CASSLGRGQSLGAFF. The DNA of the CDR3 is TGCGCCAGCAGCCTAGGCAGGGGGCAATCCCTTGGTGCTTTCTTT.

CDR3: CASSLEGGTLGRGNEKLFF. CDR3 DNA: TGTGCCAGCAGTTTAGAGGGAGGGACACTCGGACGGGGGAATGAAAAACTGTTTTTT. The chain employs TRBV27 and TRBJ1-4; D is possibly TRBD1 (6 bases). Between the trimmed V and J ends, which lost 2 bases and 5 bases, there was a span of 24 bases. Germline values: CDR1 MNHEY, CDR2 SMNVEV (reference sequence). This CDR3 has 19 residues.

In its sample, this clone was seen once. The chain carries TRBV7-9 and TRBJ1-2, with no clear D. Trimming removed 0 bases from V and 8 bases from J, with 19 bases in between. The CDR3 covers 16 residues. From germline, CDR1 is SEHNR and CDR2 FQNEAQ (reference sequence). CDR3 sequence (DNA): TGTGCCAGCAGCTTAGCGGGTAATAGGAGGGATGAAGGCTACACCTTC. It yields the protein CASSLAGNRRDEGYTF.

The rearrangement uses TRBV6-1 and TRBJ2-7; the match to TRBD2 covers 9 bases. From germline, CDR1 is MNHNS and CDR2 SASEGT. The CDR3 contains 15 residues. V dropped 2 bases and J dropped 6; count of bases not matched to a gene: 8. The CDR3 nucleotides read TGTGCCAGCAGTGAAAAGAGCGGGGGGCCCCGCGAGCAGTACTTC. Encoded protein: CASSEKSGGPREQYF.

In this sample, this clone turned up a few times. The chain recombines TRBV30 with TRBJ1-5, with D possibly being TRBD1 (5 bases). Trimming cost V 2 bases and J 8 bases, with 10 bases left between them. Germline V gene data show CDR1 as GTSNPN and CDR2 as SVGIG (reference sequence). The CDR3 consists of 12 residues. In DNA form, the CDR3 reads TGTGCCTGGAGTCGGGGGAAGGAGCCCCAGCATTTT. Amino acid sequence: CAWSRGKEPQHF.

This clone is labeled medium-sized (0.01 to 0.1%). The chain recombines TRBV7-2 with TRBJ2-7, with unresolved D. CDR3 length equals 16 residues. Germline CDR1 and CDR2: SGHTA and FQGNSA. The V and J ends lost 1 base and 7 bases respectively, with 20 bases between them. The CDR3 DNA sequence: TGTGCCAGCAGCTTAGGAGAGGCTAGTCCACACTTGGAGCAGTACTTC. Protein: CASSLGEASPHLEQYF.

The CDR3 region has the DNA TGTGCCAGCAAAGGGTGGGGAGCTGGGGCCAACGTCCTGACTTTC. Translation gives CASKGWGAGANVLTF. The chain has TRBV6-1 and TRBJ2-6, with D possibly TRBD2 on 5 matching bases. The CDR3 runs 15 residues. Germline assignment: CDR1 MNHNS and CDR2 SASEGT. V lost 7 bases and J 2 bases, leaving 12 bases between the germline ends.

V is TRBV5-1 and J is TRBJ2-2, with TRBD1 as a possible D gene (5 bases). The CDR3 has 13 amino acids. Per germline, CDR1 SGHRS and CDR2 YFSETQ. V was shortened by 1 base and J by 7 bases, with 8 bases between the two germline ends. The CDR3 bases are TGCGCCAGCAGCTTGTCAGGGCGCGGGGAGCTGTTTTTT. Translated, it gives CASSLSGRGELFF.

The gene calls are TRBV4-3 and TRBJ2-7; 9 bases line up with TRBD1. With 2 bases clipped from V and 9 bases from J, the junction kept 11 bases outside the gene matches. The CDR3 length is 15 residues. Germline V gene data show CDR1 as LGHNA and CDR2 as YSLEER. Written as DNA, the CDR3 is TGCGCCAGCAGCCAACAGGGACAGGGTTCTACGCCGCAGTACTTC. It codes for CASSQQGQGSTPQYF.

The J gene is TRBJ2-5, the V gene TRBV5-1; 8 positions agree with TRBD2. The V and J ends lost 4 bases and 1 base, in that order; junction bases with no gene match: 9. The germline V gene encodes CDR1 SGHRS and CDR2 YFSETQ. The CDR3 extends over 16 amino acids. The CDR3 spells CASSPTGRGAQETQYF. The CDR3 coding sequence is TGCGCCAGCAGCCCCACGGGGCGGGGGGCCCAAGAGACCCAGTACTTC.

J is TRBJ2-2 and V is TRBV5-6; no definite D call. V lost 5 bases and J 0 bases, leaving 8 bases between the germline ends. This CDR3 contains 14 residues. Germline values: CDR1 SGHDT, CDR2 YYEEEE. The CDR3 loop is CASSPATNTGELFF. The CDR3 DNA follows: TGTGCCAGCAGTCCAGCGACGAACACCGGGGAGCTGTTTTTT.

The gene calls are TRBV2 and TRBJ1-6, with D possibly matching TRBD1 (6 bases). Germline CDR1 reads SNHLY; CDR2 reads FYNNEI. V lost 4 bases, J lost 8 bases, and 12 bases lay in between. The CDR3 runs to 14 residues. The CDR3 reads CASSVVGGDSPLHF. The CDR3 DNA reads as TGTGCCAGCAGTGTGGTAGGGGGGGATTCACCCCTCCACTTT.

This rearrangement joins TRBV28 to TRBJ2-7; D is undetermined. The CDR3 has 13 residues. Trimming took 3 bases from V and 5 from J, leaving 11 bases between them. Germline V gene lookup returns CDR1 MDHEN and CDR2 SYDVKM. The CDR3 loop reads CASSFPPWHEQYF. As DNA, the CDR3 is TGTGCCAGCAGTTTCCCCCCGTGGCACGAGCAGTACTTC.

There are a few counts of this clone. This chain joins TRBV9 and TRBJ2-2; possible D gene TRBD1, 5 bases. The CDR3 runs 15 residues. From germline, CDR1 is SGDLS and CDR2 YYNGEE. Trimming took off 2 bases at V and 6 bases at J, with 14 bases between the two ends. DNA of the CDR3: TGTGCCAGCAGCGTTGATGCAGGGTGGGCCGGGGAGCTGTTTTTT. Translating gives CASSVDAGWAGELFF.

J is TRBJ1-5 and V is TRBV12-5; 7 bases match TRBD1. In germline, CDR1 is LGHNT, CDR2 FRNRAP. This CDR3 comprises 13 residues. Trimming took 6 bases from V and 6 from J; bases not matched to a gene: 5. In DNA form, the CDR3 reads TGTGCTAGTGGAAGACAGGGAGGTCAGCCCCAGCATTTT. Its protein product is CASGRQGGQPQHF.

The table lists this clone with a few counts. The chain carries TRBV29-1 and TRBJ1-2; TRBD1 agrees at 10 bases. Germline V gene sequence: CDR1 SQVTM, CDR2 ANQGSEA. Unmatched junction bases numbered 7, after V lost 7 bases and J lost 2 bases. The CDR3 is made up of 14 amino acids. CDR3 DNA sequence: TGCAGCGCCAGACAGGGGGCCCGGAACTATGGCTACACCTTC. It specifies CSARQGARNYGYTF.